Detailed here is one T cell receptor (beta chain). The sample belongs to a study of cytomegalovirus exposure and HLA in healthy donors. CDR1 SGHRS and CDR2 YFSETQ come from the germline V gene. V was trimmed by 1 base and J by 4 bases, leaving 17 bases between them. This CDR3 is 16 amino acids long. Researchers ran the PCR with 60 Vbeta and 13 Jbeta primers. Using immunoSEQ multiplex PCR, the repertoire was profiled, and TCRdb retains in-frame clones only, with some absent. The top ten hold approximately 0.8% of the sample, which has fewer than 200,000 clones, more than 80% seen once. The chain links TRBV5-1 to TRBJ1-1; a possible D gene is TRBD1 (5 bases). This receptor was obtained from a woman under 30 in good health and CMV-seronegative. Sequenced sample: PBMCs. Here the CDR3 DNA reads TGCGCCAGCAGCTTGTTCGGGGGGGTTGGCAGCACTGAAGCTTTCTTT. It encodes CASSLFGGVGSTEAFF.